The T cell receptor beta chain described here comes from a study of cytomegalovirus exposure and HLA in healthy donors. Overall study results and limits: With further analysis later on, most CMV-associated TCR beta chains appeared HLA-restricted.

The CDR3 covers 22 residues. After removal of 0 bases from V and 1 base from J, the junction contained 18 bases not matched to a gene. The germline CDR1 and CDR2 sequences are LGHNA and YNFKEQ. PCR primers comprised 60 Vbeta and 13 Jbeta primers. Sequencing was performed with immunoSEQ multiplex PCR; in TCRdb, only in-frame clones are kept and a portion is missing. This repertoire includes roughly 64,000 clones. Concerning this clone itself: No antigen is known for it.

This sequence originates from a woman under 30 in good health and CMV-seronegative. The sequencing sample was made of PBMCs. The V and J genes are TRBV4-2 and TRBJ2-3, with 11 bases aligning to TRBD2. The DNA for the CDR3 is TGTGCCAGCAGCCAAGATCAGGGTAGCGGGGGGGCGGGAATCGCCCGCACAGATACGCAGTATTTT. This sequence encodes CASSQDQGSGGAGIARTDTQYF.